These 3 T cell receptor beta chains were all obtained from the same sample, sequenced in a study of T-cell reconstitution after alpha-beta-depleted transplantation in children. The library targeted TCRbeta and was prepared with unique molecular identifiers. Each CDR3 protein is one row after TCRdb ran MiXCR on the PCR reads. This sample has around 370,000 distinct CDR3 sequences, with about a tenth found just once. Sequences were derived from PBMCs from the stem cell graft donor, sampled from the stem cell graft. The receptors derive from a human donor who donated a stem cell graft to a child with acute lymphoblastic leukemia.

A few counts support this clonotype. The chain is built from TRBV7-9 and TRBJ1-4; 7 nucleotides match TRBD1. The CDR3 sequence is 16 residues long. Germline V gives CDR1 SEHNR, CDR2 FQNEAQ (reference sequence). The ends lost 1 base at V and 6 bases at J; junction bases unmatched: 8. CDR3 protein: CASSLVFRQGDEKLFF. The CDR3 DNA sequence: TGTGCCAGCAGCTTAGTCTTCAGACAGGGCGATGAAAAACTGTTTTTT.

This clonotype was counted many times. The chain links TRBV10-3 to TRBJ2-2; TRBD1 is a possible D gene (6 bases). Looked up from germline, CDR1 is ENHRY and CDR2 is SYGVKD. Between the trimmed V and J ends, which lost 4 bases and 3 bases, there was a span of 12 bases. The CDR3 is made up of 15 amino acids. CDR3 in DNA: TGTGCCATCAGTGGAAAAACAGGGCACACCGGGGAGCTGTTTTTT. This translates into CAISGKTGHTGELFF.

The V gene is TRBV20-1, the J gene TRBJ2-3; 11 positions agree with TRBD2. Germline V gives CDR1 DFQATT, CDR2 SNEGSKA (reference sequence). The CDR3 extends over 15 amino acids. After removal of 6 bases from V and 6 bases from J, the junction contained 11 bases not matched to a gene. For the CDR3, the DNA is TGCAGTGCCGAAACGACTAGCGGGATGAGGGATACGCAGTATTTT. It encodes CSAETTSGMRDTQYF.